Here is one TCR beta chain with its context. Its antigen is still unknown. Base qualities are not recorded, but no much larger clone differs from it by a single base. Sample time point, as interpreted from the label and publication: baseline before first vaccination. Vaccinee samples came from UK trials COV001 and COV002, including a single-blind randomized controlled phase 2/3 trial of AZD1222 (ChAdOx1 nCoV-19) in healthy adults. For TCRbeta chain sequencing, PBMC samples were collected from trial participants at day 0 and at day 28 after the second dose. This specimen comes from a study of T cell responses to AZD1222 COVID-19 vaccine (dated by TCRdb to about 2021). About the full investigation: AZD1222 recipients whose second dose came at about 4 weeks and those whose second dose came at about 12 weeks were combined into one group, since spike-specific TCR depth and breadth did not differ between the two schedules. Enrollment into the trials was organized by age into subgroups of 18-55, 56-69 and 70-plus years, and those subgroups contained roughly 140, 27 and 60 TCR-sequenced participants, respectively. TCR sequencing covered more than 230 trial participants: 200 to 220 given two doses of AZD1222 and about 26 given two doses of MenACWY control vaccine. What the study reported, not specific to this receptor: Only six AZD1222 recipients were SARS-CoV-2 seropositive at baseline, limiting conclusions about previously exposed vaccinees. CD4 TCRs associated with the vaccine covered the entire spike protein, and the dominant responses were in regions 160-218 and 743-854. In the small 56-69-year group, the increase in depth fell short of significance, most likely because of low power. No day 14 peak-response samples were available, so repertoires were characterized only after the peak T cell response. Participants were mostly white British, with more females than males. The authors suggested clonal diversity may have been underestimated. Reportedly, close to half of the unique spike-specific TCRs recognized epitopes lying outside the regions that are mutated in the B.1.351 and B.1.1.7 variants. After two AZD1222 doses, spike-specific TCR breadth and depth were significantly higher than at day 0 and than in MenACWY recipients.

V and J lose 5 bases and 4 bases, and a span of 29 bases separates them. From a lookup of the germline V gene, CDR1 and CDR2 are SGHTA and FQGNSA. The CDR3 covers 19 residues, taking in both the cysteine and the phenylalanine. The sequence is cut down to CDR3 DNA, 57 bases in frame from base 1. The CDR3 regions of human TCRbeta chains were analyzed by immunosequencing. Concerning the study's data processing: Repertoire TCRs were matched against a reference library of SARS-CoV-2-specific TCRs generated with the MIRA antigen-specificity platform. Breadth was defined as the fraction of unique TCRs that were SARS-CoV-2-associated, and depth was defined as the fraction of total T cells that were SARS-CoV-2-associated. Each spike-specific TCR was assigned to its reactive spike region and to a CD4 or CD8 class using the MIRA data. Log10-transformed breadth and depth values were compared by one-way ANOVA with Sidak's multiple comparisons tests. Entries here come from immuneACCESS through TCRdb and include only in-frame sequences with V and J called. Some clones fail to appear in such tables; in the studies checked, an unresolved V gene covers under half of the shortfall, and the cause of the remainder is unknown. V and J calls and clone size are those listed in that table; D and trimming were worked out from the DNA. The sample profile shows some 140,000 clones; 70% to 90% of them were found once. Less than 7% of the sample goes to the ten largest clones.

This specimen consisted of peripheral blood, obtained on day 0 of AZD1222 vaccination. The rearranged chain carries TRBV7-2 and TRBJ1-2, and the D gene may be TRBD1, 5 bases matching. This receptor was obtained from an adult in good health. The nucleotides read TGTGCCAGCAGCAATCCCACCCCCTCCGGGGCACCCAAAATCTATGGCTACACCTTC. Its protein product is CASSNPTPSGAPKIYGYTF. With the portions outside the CDR3 filled from the reference TRBV7-2 and TRBJ1-2 genes, the complete variable region becomes GAGVSQSPSNKVTEKGKDVELRCDPISGHTALYWYRQSLGQGLEFLIYFQGNSAPDKSGLPSDRFSAERTGGSVSTLTIQRTQQEDSAVYLCASSNPTPSGAPKIYGYTFGSGTRLTVV.